Each of the 30 T cell receptor beta chains below was sequenced from the same sample in a study of blood T cell repertoires in COVID-19. Only in-frame clones appear in the TCRdb table, and some are missing; sequencing was by immunoSEQ multiplex PCR. The sample records around 76,000 clones, approximately 80% being singletons. Sequenced input: peripheral blood. The receptors originated from a woman aged 65 to 85 with acute or convalescent COVID-19.

The V call is TRBV7-2, the J call TRBJ2-5; 8 nucleotides line up with TRBD1. The length of the CDR3 is 14 residues. V lost 5 bases and J lost 1; bases outside the gene matches: 3. The germline gives CDR1 SGHTA, CDR2 FQGNSA. CDR3 DNA: TGTGCCAGCAGCCGGGACAGGAGCCAAGAGACCCAGTACTTC. Its translation is CASSRDRSQETQYF.

The chain uses TRBV27 and TRBJ2-1; D is perhaps TRBD2 (6 bases). Trimming took off 6 bases at V and 0 bases at J, with 15 bases between the two ends. The CDR3 spans 16 residues. Germline-derived CDR1 and CDR2 are MNHEY and SMNVEV (reference sequence). CDR3: CASSVPGLSSYNEQFF. CDR3 coding DNA: TGTGCCAGCAGCGTACCGGGACTGAGCTCCTACAATGAGCAGTTCTTC.

This chain connects TRBV29-1 to TRBJ2-1, with 7 bases that match TRBD1. The CDR3 is made up of 11 amino acids. Germline V gene lookup returns CDR1 SQVTM and CDR2 ANQGSEA. J lost 16 bases, V lost 1 base, and 7 bases had no gene match. CDR3 sequence: CSVEGEDRPFF. CDR3 sequence (DNA): TGCAGCGTTGAAGGAGAGGACAGGCCCTTCTTC.

Only one count was recorded for this clone. The V and J genes are TRBV7-9 and TRBJ2-7; D is unresolved. Germline V gives CDR1 SEHNR, CDR2 FQNEAQ (reference sequence). The V and J ends lost 2 bases and 7 bases respectively, with 9 bases between them. CDR3 length equals 12 residues. CDR3 protein: CASSLNPGEQYF. For the CDR3, the DNA is TGTGCCAGCAGCTTAAACCCAGGAGAGCAGTACTTC.

The rearrangement links TRBV5-4 to TRBJ1-1; a weak D match, TRBD1 (5 bases). The CDR3 is 13 amino acids. In germline, CDR1 is SGHNT, CDR2 YYREEE (reference sequence). Deletions cut 4 bases from V and 5 bases from J, with 12 bases between. CDR3 region: CASSRTEGTEAFF. CDR3 sequence (DNA): TGTGCCAGCAGCCGGACGGAGGGGACTGAAGCTTTCTTT.

The chain carries TRBV18 and TRBJ2-2; a possible D gene is TRBD2 (6 bases). The length of the CDR3 is 16 residues. Germline values: CDR1 KGHSH, CDR2 LQKENI. V was trimmed by 4 bases and J by 0 bases, leaving 12 bases between them. The chain's CDR3 is CASSRIGGTNTGELFF. CDR3 DNA: TGTGCCAGCTCACGAATCGGGGGAACGAACACCGGGGAGCTGTTTTTT.

This chain connects TRBV2 to TRBJ2-3, with 11 positions matching TRBD2. With 8 bases clipped from V and 3 bases from J, the junction kept 1 base outside the gene matches. The CDR3 runs 13 residues. Germline CDR1 SNHLY, CDR2 FYNNEI. CDR3 coding DNA: TGTGCCAGCCGACTAGCGGGAACAGATACGCAGTATTTT. It codes for CASRLAGTDTQYF.

The V call is TRBV28, the J call TRBJ2-1; D is possibly TRBD2 (6 bases). Germline V gives CDR1 MDHEN, CDR2 SYDVKM. Trimming cost V 5 bases and J 8 bases, with 31 bases left between them. The length of the CDR3 is 19 residues. In nucleotides, the CDR3 is TGTGCCAGCAGTGTCATTTCTTCGTCCCCTGTCCAGGGAGGATATGAGCAGTTCTTC. Its protein is CASSVISSSPVQGGYEQFF.

The rearrangement links TRBV5-1 to TRBJ2-3; 9 nucleotides line up with TRBD2. This CDR3 comprises 17 residues. CDR1 SGHRS and CDR2 YFSETQ come from the germline V gene. After removal of 2 bases from V and 4 bases from J, the junction contained 11 bases not matched to a gene. The CDR3 sequence is CASSFDPPGLASDTQYF. DNA for the CDR3: TGCGCCAGCAGCTTTGATCCTCCGGGACTAGCCTCAGATACGCAGTATTTT.

The chain combines TRBV7-2 with TRBJ2-7, with a possible D match to TRBD2 (5 bases). Trimming removed 1 base from V and 6 bases from J, with 10 bases in between. Germline-derived CDR1 and CDR2 are SGHTA and FQGNSA. The CDR3 consists of 13 residues. CDR3 sequence (DNA): TGTGCCAGCAGCTTAGTTCTCCGGGGCGAGCAGTACTTC. Translating it yields CASSLVLRGEQYF.

V is TRBV18 and J is TRBJ2-7; 9 nucleotides align to TRBD2. Germline lookup yields CDR1 KGHSH and CDR2 LQKENI. Germline trimming cut 1 base from V and 5 bases from J; bases unmatched to any gene: 0. The CDR3 consists of 13 residues. CDR3 DNA: TGTGCCAGCTCACCACAGCGGGAGGACGAGCAGTACTTC. It encodes CASSPQREDEQYF.

The chain has TRBV6-2 or TRBV6-3 and TRBJ2-1, with 10 positions matching TRBD2. The CDR3 runs to 16 residues. Unmatched junction bases numbered 5, after V lost 0 bases and J lost 6 bases. Germline CDR1 reads MNHEY; CDR2 reads SVGEGT. The CDR3 DNA reads as TGTGCCAGCAGTTACTCGTGGGCTAGCGGGGGCAATGAGCAGTTCTTC. Translated, it gives CASSYSWASGGNEQFF.

This clone occurred once. The chain has TRBV2 and TRBJ1-6; D call uncertain. CDR3 size: 13 residues. Germline assignment: CDR1 SNHLY and CDR2 FYNNEI. Trimming left V 10 bases short and J 5 bases short, with 12 bases between. CDR3 region: CATGVFDNSPLHF. The DNA of the CDR3 is TGTGCCACCGGGGTCTTCGATAATTCACCCCTCCACTTT. Full variable domain (rest looked up from reference TRBV2 and TRBJ1-6): EPEVTQTPSHQVTQMGQEVILRCVPISNHLYFYWYRQILGQKVEFLVSFYNNEISEKSEIFDDQFSVERPDGSNFTLKIRSTKLEDSAMYFCATGVFDNSPLHFGNGTRLTVT.

The V gene is TRBV6-2 or TRBV6-3, the J gene TRBJ1-1, with 7 bases identical to TRBD1. Germline assignment: CDR1 MNHEY and CDR2 SVGEGT. The trim removed 2 bases at V and 4 bases at J, leaving 10 bases unmatched. There are 16 residues in the CDR3. The CDR3 sequence: CASSYGAGTVRTEAFF. CDR3 nucleotides: TGTGCCAGCAGTTACGGGGCCGGGACAGTTCGCACTGAAGCTTTCTTT.

The CDR3 sequence is CASSLVGQPQHF. Here the CDR3 DNA reads TGTGCCAGCAGCTTGGTTGGCCAGCCCCAGCATTTT. The V gene is TRBV5-6, the J gene TRBJ1-5; D call uncertain. The CDR3 has 12 amino acids. Germline V gene data show CDR1 as SGHDT and CDR2 as YYEEEE. V was pared by 0 bases and J by 7 bases, with 5 bases between.

The chain recombines TRBV28 with TRBJ2-7, with a tentative D call TRBD2 (7 bases). V lost 6 bases and J lost 2, with 11 bases in between. There are 13 residues in the CDR3. The germline V gene encodes CDR1 MDHEN and CDR2 SYDVKM. The CDR3: CASRLGGAYEQYF. The DNA for the CDR3 is TGTGCCAGCAGGCTAGGGGGGGCCTACGAGCAGTACTTC.

The V gene is TRBV5-4, the J gene TRBJ1-2; 7 nucleotides agree with TRBD1. From germline, CDR1 is SGHNT and CDR2 YYREEE (reference sequence). This CDR3 is built from 15 residues. With 2 bases clipped from V and 4 bases from J, the junction kept 8 bases outside the gene matches. DNA for the CDR3: TGTGCCAGCAGCTTCCCAGGACAGGCTACCTATGGCTACACCTTC. It specifies CASSFPGQATYGYTF.

V is TRBV3-1 (or the pseudogene TRBV3-2) and J is TRBJ1-2, with TRBD1 as a possible D gene (5 bases). CDR1 and CDR2 from the germline V gene are LGHDT and YNNKEL (reference sequence). The CDR3 has 15 residues. V lost 0 bases to trimming and J lost 4 bases, with 12 bases between them. The CDR3 reads CASSQDLVQGYGYTF. CDR3 in DNA: TGTGCCAGCAGCCAAGATCTGGTTCAGGGCTATGGCTACACCTTC.

Only one count was recorded for this clone. The V and J genes are TRBV11-2 and TRBJ2-1; a weak D match, TRBD2 (5 bases). CDR1 and CDR2 from the germline V gene are SGHAT and FQNNGV. Trimming stripped 5 bases from V and 3 bases from J, with 8 bases between. The CDR3 is 13 amino acids. CDR3 region: CASSLGGYNEQFF. DNA for the CDR3: TGTGCCAGCAGCCTCGGAGGCTACAATGAGCAGTTCTTC.

The rearrangement links TRBV19 to TRBJ1-1, with D hard to call. Germline V gene lookup returns CDR1 LNHDA and CDR2 SQIVND (reference sequence). The CDR3 spans 13 residues. Trimming removed 4 bases from V and 7 bases from J, with 13 bases in between. The CDR3 region has the DNA TGTGCCAGTAGTACCGTTAACTTATATGAAGCTTTCTTT. Amino acids: CASSTVNLYEAFF.

The genes are TRBV23-1 and TRBJ1-2, with D tentatively TRBD1 (5 bases). TRBV23-1 is treated as an ORF (open reading frame) with a function not yet certain. The ends were cut back, 3 bases at V and 8 bases at J, with 13 bases in the middle. This CDR3 has 13 amino acids. The CDR3 region has the DNA TGCGCCAGCAGTCACGGCGGGGCGAGGGGCTACACCTTC. Translating gives CASSHGGARGYTF.

The chain couples TRBV19 to TRBJ1-1; 7 bases line up with TRBD1. With 4 bases clipped from V and 3 bases from J, the junction kept 5 bases outside the gene matches. The CDR3 loop spans 14 amino acids. Germline-derived CDR1 and CDR2 are LNHDA and SQIVND (reference sequence). The CDR3, as DNA: TGTGCCAGTAGTAATGCCAGGGGGGACACTGAAGCTTTCTTT. Translation gives CASSNARGDTEAFF.

The CDR3: CASRQGVYNEQFF. CDR3 in DNA: TGTGCCAGTAGACAGGGGGTCTACAATGAGCAGTTCTTC. The chain links TRBV27 to TRBJ2-1; 9 bases agree with TRBD1. Germline loops: CDR1 MNHEY, CDR2 SMNVEV (reference sequence). The V gene end was trimmed by 9 bases and the J gene end by 3 bases; junction bases not matched to a gene: 3. The CDR3 is 13 residues long.

V gene TRBV10-1 combines with J gene TRBJ2-7, with D perhaps TRBD2 (6 bases). V lost 0 bases and J 3 bases, leaving 9 bases between the germline ends. CDR3 length equals 14 residues. Germline V gives CDR1 WNHNN, CDR2 SYGVQD (reference sequence). The CDR3 loop reads CASSESAGSYEQYF. The CDR3 DNA follows: TGCGCCAGCAGTGAGTCTGCGGGGAGCTACGAGCAGTACTTC.

The chain joins TRBV2 to TRBJ1-1; 7 bases are shared with TRBD1. CDR1 and CDR2 (germline): SNHLY, FYNNEI. V dropped 5 bases and J dropped 5; count of bases not matched to a gene: 5. The CDR3 extends over 13 amino acids. The CDR3 here is CASSRDRVTEAFF. The CDR3 DNA reads as TGTGCCAGCAGTCGAGACAGGGTAACTGAAGCTTTCTTT. The full variable domain, with the rest looked up from reference TRBV2 and TRBJ1-1, is EPEVTQTPSHQVTQMGQEVILRCVPISNHLYFYWYRQILGQKVEFLVSFYNNEISEKSEIFDDQFSVERPDGSNFTLKIRSTKLEDSAMYFCASSRDRVTEAFFGQGTRLTVV.

The chain recombines TRBV19 with TRBJ2-5; a weak D match, TRBD1 (6 bases). The V gene's germline CDR1 is LNHDA and CDR2 SQIVND (reference sequence). V lost 3 bases to trimming and J lost 2 bases, with 13 bases between them. CDR3 length: 15 residues. The CDR3 DNA reads TGTGCCAGTAGTATCCCTGGGCAGGGGCAAGAGACCCAGTACTTC. This translates into CASSIPGQGQETQYF.

The J gene is TRBJ2-3, the V gene TRBV5-1; no clear D. The ends were cut back, 2 bases at V and 6 bases at J, with 7 bases in the middle. This CDR3 has 12 amino acids. Per the germline V gene, CDR1 is SGHRS and CDR2 is YFSETQ. The CDR3 nucleotides read TGCGCCAGCAGCTTTTCCCCGGATACGCAGTATTTT. This translates into CASSFSPDTQYF. Looking up the rest from reference TRBV5-1 and TRBJ2-3 gives the full variable domain: KAGVTQTPRYLIKTRGQQVTLSCSPISGHRSVSWYQQTPGQGLQFLFEYFSETQRNKGNFPGRFSGRQFSNSRSEMNVSTLELGDSALYLCASSFSPDTQYFGPGTRLTVL.

The chain links TRBV3-1 (or the pseudogene TRBV3-2) to TRBJ2-2, with D hard to call. This CDR3 comprises 13 residues. Trimming removed 1 base at V and 5 bases at J, with 5 bases between. CDR1 LGHDT and CDR2 YNNKEL come from the germline V gene (reference sequence). CDR3 coding DNA: TGTGCCAGCAGCCAAGCGTCTACCGGGGAGCTGTTTTTT. Translation: CASSQASTGELFF.

V gene TRBV29-1 combines with J gene TRBJ2-1; a possible D gene is TRBD2 (6 bases). CDR3 size: 14 residues. Trimming took off 3 bases at V and 3 bases at J, with 12 bases between the two ends. The germline V gene encodes CDR1 SQVTM and CDR2 ANQGSEA. The CDR3 sequence: CSVDPGVGYNEQFF. The CDR3 coding sequence is TGCAGCGTTGACCCGGGAGTTGGCTACAATGAGCAGTTCTTC.

This clone showed up just a few times. The rearrangement joins TRBV12-3 or TRBV12-4 to TRBJ1-2, with no clear D. The V end lost 7 bases, the J end lost 8 bases, and 11 bases lay between the germline ends. The CDR3 is 11 amino acids. CDR3 sequence (DNA): TGTGCCAGCACCTGGGGAGACGGCTACACCTTC. It yields the protein CASTWGDGYTF.